These 11 T cell receptor beta chains originate from one sample sequenced in a study of cytomegalovirus exposure and HLA in healthy donors. It was with 60 Vbeta and 13 Jbeta primers that the PCR ran. The repertoire was sequenced with immunoSEQ multiplex PCR; TCRdb's copy has only in-frame clones and lacks some. The profile shows over 65,000 clones, about 77% of them singletons. The sample taken for sequencing was PBMCs. These receptors all stem from a middle-aged man in good health and CMV-seronegative.

The DNA for the CDR3 is TGTGCCAGCAGCCAACGGTTGGGTGGACAGGGGGACAATGAGCAGTTCTTC. It specifies CASSQRLGGQGDNEQFF. The chain combines TRBV14 with TRBJ2-1, with 10 bases fitting TRBD1. The CDR3 has 17 amino acids. Germline V gene lookup returns CDR1 SGHDN and CDR2 FVKESK. Germline trimming cut 2 bases from V and 5 bases from J; bases unmatched to any gene: 9.

This chain links TRBV5-8 with TRBJ1-5; D call uncertain. CDR3 length: 15 amino acids. The V gene's germline CDR1 is SGHTS and CDR2 YDEGEE. The ends were cut back, 0 bases at V and 3 bases at J, with 10 bases in the middle. The CDR3 region is CASSLGQDSNQPQHF. The CDR3 bases are TGTGCCAGCAGCTTGGGTCAGGACTCCAATCAGCCCCAGCATTTT. Full variable domain (rest looked up from reference TRBV5-8 and TRBJ1-5): EAGVTQSPTHLIKTRGQQATLRCSPISGHTSVYWYQQALGLGLQFLLWYDEGEERNRGNFPPRFSGRQFPNYSSELNVNALELEDSALYLCASSLGQDSNQPQHFGDGTRLSIL.

The rearrangement links TRBV15 to TRBJ2-5; 8 bases are a match to TRBD1. Germline V lookup: CDR1 LNHNV, CDR2 YYDKDF (reference sequence). V lost 8 bases to trimming and J lost 4 bases; unmatched junction nucleotides: 6. The CDR3 sequence is 13 residues long. The CDR3 sequence: CATDRGGRETQYF. The CDR3 coding sequence is TGTGCCACCGACAGGGGTGGGCGAGAGACCCAGTACTTC.

This clone was detected once. The rearrangement joins TRBV27 to TRBJ2-2; a weak D match, TRBD1 (5 bases). This CDR3 comprises 15 residues. Germline CDR1 and CDR2: MNHEY and SMNVEV (reference sequence). V was clipped by 3 bases and J by 0 bases, with 8 bases between them. As DNA, the CDR3 is TGTGCCAGCAGTTTTGCAGGGTCGAACACCGGGGAGCTGTTTTTT. It encodes CASSFAGSNTGELFF.

This chain joins TRBV7-6 and TRBJ1-2, with D hard to call. Trimming took 5 bases from V and 8 from J, leaving 15 bases between them. CDR1 is SGHVS and CDR2 is FNYEAQ in the germline V gene. The length of the CDR3 is 13 residues. The CDR3 loop is CASSPIGGYGYTF. The CDR3 bases are TGTGCCAGCAGCCCAATAGGCGGGTACGGCTACACCTTC.

The chain uses TRBV13 and TRBJ1-1; 9 nucleotides line up with TRBD1. The CDR3 is made up of 16 amino acids. The germline CDR1 and CDR2 sequences are PRHDT and FYEKMQ (reference sequence). V shed 4 bases and J 3 bases; nucleotides not matched to a gene: 9. The chain's CDR3 is CASSYGTGRGDTEAFF. The CDR3 DNA reads as TGTGCCAGCAGCTACGGGACAGGGCGGGGGGACACTGAAGCTTTCTTT.

The chain joins TRBV12-5 to TRBJ2-3; 8 positions agree with TRBD1. The J segment lost 5 bases and the V segment lost 2 bases, leaving 6 bases of the junction unmatched. Germline values: CDR1 LGHNT, CDR2 FRNRAP. The CDR3 length is 15 residues. CDR3 sequence reads: CASGLTQGAEDTQYF. The CDR3 DNA sequence: TGTGCTAGTGGTTTGACTCAGGGGGCGGAAGATACGCAGTATTTT.

This clone appeared once. The V call is TRBV27, the J call TRBJ1-4, with a tentative D call TRBD1 (5 bases). The CDR3 has 15 residues. Between the trimmed V and J ends, which lost 2 bases and 3 bases, there was a span of 10 bases. Germline V gene sequence: CDR1 MNHEY, CDR2 SMNVEV (reference sequence). Here the CDR3 reads CASSLMGTPNEKLFF. DNA of the CDR3: TGTGCCAGCAGTTTAATGGGGACTCCTAATGAAAAACTGTTTTTT. The whole variable domain, filled in from reference TRBV27 and TRBJ1-4, reads EAQVTQNPRYLITVTGKKLTVTCSQNMNHEYMSWYRQDPGLGLRQIYYSMNVEVTDKGDVPEGYKVSRKEKRNFPLILESPSPNQTSLYFCASSLMGTPNEKLFFGSGTQLSVL.

The gene calls are TRBV28 and TRBJ1-1, with no clear D. CDR1 is MDHEN and CDR2 is SYDVKM in the germline V gene. Between the trimmed V and J ends, which lost 6 bases and 5 bases, there was a span of 19 bases. CDR3 length: 15 amino acids. CDR3 sequence: CASRRGGRGGTEAFF. CDR3 sequence (DNA): TGTGCCAGCAGGCGAGGAGGTCGGGGAGGGACTGAAGCTTTCTTT.

The chain recombines TRBV18 with TRBJ1-5, with D possibly TRBD1 on 5 matching bases. Germline CDR1 is KGHSH and CDR2 is LQKENI. The CDR3 totals 15 residues. The V end lost 6 bases, the J end lost 0 bases, and 12 bases lay between the germline ends. Here the CDR3 DNA reads TGTGCCAGCTCTCCGGGGGAAGCTAGCAATCAGCCCCAGCATTTT. Its translation is CASSPGEASNQPQHF.

This clone has only a few counts. The chain carries TRBV2 and TRBJ1-1; TRBD1 aligns across 9 bases. The V and J ends lost 9 bases and 10 bases, in that order; junction bases with no gene match: 6. The CDR3 covers 11 residues. CDR1 and CDR2 from the germline V gene are SNHLY and FYNNEI. The CDR3 sequence is CAREYRGRAFF. The CDR3 region has the DNA TGTGCCAGAGAGTACAGGGGGCGAGCTTTCTTT.